The clone carrying this T cell receptor beta chain was counted only a few times. Its matching antigen is unknown. TCRdb itself ran the 5' RACE reads through MiXCR, one entry per CDR3 protein. The sample contains roughly 290,000 distinct CDR3 sequences, nearly 9.5% of which appear only once. All donors were healthy, and all were Caucasian. The CDR3 has 11 residues. Trimming removed 6 bases at V and 6 bases at J, with 7 bases between. Germline V gene lookup returns CDR1 MNHEY and CDR2 SVGEGT. The data derive from a study of identical twins. Findings and limits, study-wide: Insertions ran lower in abundant cord blood beta clonotypes, though not in memory repertoires. Models underestimated how often monozygotic twins shared out-of-frame TCR alpha.

The sample was also reused in another study, on yellow fever vaccine responses in identical twins. This second study notes: The T cell response to vaccination in identical twins was reportedly partly convergent and partly personalized.

The gene calls are TRBV6-2 or TRBV6-3 and TRBJ2-3; D not certain. This TCR was sampled from a woman aged 18-29 years in good health. Sequenced sample: CD8+ T cells sorted from blood. The CDR3 is CASSHPDTQYF. In DNA form, the CDR3 reads TGTGCCAGCAGCCACCCGGATACGCAGTATTTT.